Presented here are 8 T cell receptor beta chains from one specimen sequenced in a study of OX40 agonist ivuxolimab in advanced cancers. Clones were sequenced by immunoSEQ multiplex PCR, and TCRdb holds only the in-frame ones, with some missing. The sample has tens of thousands of clones; approximately 85% are singletons. The specimen comprised CD4+ or CD8+ T cells sorted from blood, sampled in a trial of the OX40 agonist ivuxolimab. Source of these receptors: an adult with an advanced solid tumor such as melanoma, head and neck, liver or kidney cancer.

This chain joins TRBV2 and TRBJ2-7, with 8 bases lining up with TRBD2. Germline-derived CDR1 and CDR2 are SNHLY and FYNNEI. The CDR3 is 15 residues long. The V segment lost 8 bases and the J segment 1 base; nucleotides outside the gene matches: 10. The chain's CDR3 is CASDAGIAGSYEQYF. The CDR3 nucleotides read TGTGCCAGCGACGCCGGGATAGCGGGGTCCTACGAGCAGTACTTC. The whole variable domain, filled in from reference TRBV2 and TRBJ2-7, reads EPEVTQTPSHQVTQMGQEVILRCVPISNHLYFYWYRQILGQKVEFLVSFYNNEISEKSEIFDDQFSVERPDGSNFTLKIRSTKLEDSAMYFCASDAGIAGSYEQYFGPGTRLTVT.

The chain employs TRBV28 and TRBJ1-2, with D perhaps TRBD1 (6 bases). The CDR3 totals 14 residues. Germline V gene data show CDR1 as MDHEN and CDR2 as SYDVKM. Trimming shortened V by 5 bases and J by 4 bases, and 14 bases separated the two germline ends. The CDR3 region is CASSTQGRAYGYTF. The DNA for the CDR3 is TGTGCCAGCAGTACGCAGGGGCGCGCCTATGGCTACACCTTC.

This sequence joins TRBV15 and TRBJ1-4, with 7 bases matching TRBD1. The germline CDR1 and CDR2 sequences are LNHNV and YYDKDF (reference sequence). The CDR3 is made up of 15 amino acids. The junction had 9 bases not matched to a gene; V was cut back by 3 bases and J by 8 bases. CDR3 sequence reads: CATSRTQGVLEKLFF. Written as DNA, the CDR3 is TGTGCCACCAGCAGGACGCAGGGGGTGCTCGAAAAACTGTTTTTT.

V is TRBV4-1 and J is TRBJ2-5; possibly TRBD1 for D (6 bases). Germline lookup yields CDR1 MGHRA and CDR2 YSYEKL. The CDR3 sequence is 15 residues long. The germline V and J ends were trimmed by 4 bases and 2 bases, with 14 bases remaining between them. CDR3 protein: CASSPPGATQETQYF. Here the CDR3 DNA reads TGCGCCAGCAGCCCCCCAGGGGCGACTCAAGAGACCCAGTACTTC.

The CDR3 spells CASSPGRGQFF. The CDR3 nucleotides are TGTGCCAGCTCACCCGGACGGGGGCAGTTCTTC. V and J are TRBV18 and TRBJ2-1; D might be TRBD2 (5 bases). V was pared by 3 bases and J by 12 bases, with 9 bases between. CDR1 is KGHSH, CDR2 LQKENI, per germline. The CDR3 loop spans 11 amino acids. Looking up the rest from reference TRBV18 and TRBJ2-1 gives the full variable domain: NAGVMQNPRHLVRRRGQEARLRCSPMKGHSHVYWYRQLPEEGLKFMVYLQKENIIDESGMPKERFSAEFPKEGPSILRIQQVVRGDSAAYFCASSPGRGQFFGPGTRLTVL.

This clone appeared once. This rearrangement joins TRBV10-3 to TRBJ1-5; TRBD1 is a possible D gene (5 bases). In germline, CDR1 is ENHRY, CDR2 SYGVKD. This CDR3 contains 16 residues. Between the trimmed V and J ends, which lost 2 bases and 1 base, there was a span of 12 bases. CDR3 loop: CAISETSGGSNQPQHF. The DNA of the CDR3 is TGTGCCATCAGTGAGACCTCGGGGGGGAGCAATCAGCCCCAGCATTTT.

The chain carries TRBV4-2 and TRBJ1-1; possible D gene TRBD1, 6 bases. Germline lookup yields CDR1 LGHNA and CDR2 YNFKEQ. Trimming removed 0 bases at V and 5 bases at J, with 13 bases between. The CDR3 runs to 15 residues. CDR3 region: CASSQDWGQGTEAFF. The DNA for the CDR3 is TGTGCCAGCAGCCAAGATTGGGGGCAGGGGACTGAAGCTTTCTTT.

The V call is TRBV5-1, the J call TRBJ2-1; 7 bases are shared with TRBD2. Unmatched junction bases numbered 18, after V lost 3 bases and J lost 9 bases. Germline assignment: CDR1 SGHRS and CDR2 YFSETQ. This CDR3 region has 17 residues. Here the CDR3 DNA reads TGCGCCAGCAGCTGGGGCAGCCGCGGGGAGGGTCTTAGTGAGCAGTTCTTC. Amino acids: CASSWGSRGEGLSEQFF.